Included here is one T cell receptor (beta chain) sequence, with context. This sample was taken from a study of blood T cell repertoires in COVID-19. Study in general: In each case, the material was cDNA or gDNA derived from T cells, B-cell-depleted T cells, or PBMCs.

Study processing details: Amplification of reference gene primers provided the estimated nucleated cell counts. Assay: immunoSEQ multiplex PCR; the TCRdb copy retains only in-frame clones and omits some. V, J and clone size are those of that table, while D and trimming were read from the DNA. The sample comprises over 250,000 clones, about nine tenths of which are singletons, and about 3% rests with the top ten. Everyone who took part was roughly 18 to 89 years old, and they came from 20 to 25 US areas. Participant-reported clinical history was the basis for cohort assignment. The TCR originated in a woman between 50 and 59 years old who had recovered from COVID-19. Sequencing was performed on PBMCs or T cells enriched from blood (not recorded which).

The CDR3 nucleotides are TGCAGCGTCCACAGCCCCACTAGAGAAACGTACAATGAGCAGTTCTTC. Translation: CSVHSPTRETYNEQFF. The genes are TRBV29-1 and TRBJ2-1, with a weak D call TRBD2 (5 bases). V was trimmed by 6 bases and J by 4 bases, leaving 22 bases between them. The CDR3 is made up of 16 amino acids. From germline, CDR1 is SQVTM and CDR2 ANQGSEA.